This T cell receptor (beta chain) is from a study of vaccination and CD4 T cells after COVID-19. At the level of the study: Post-vaccine sample collection happened at a median of approximately 70 days after dose two, ranging 14 to 241. Each control was exposed to a CEFX pool, an HIV-1 Nef pool, or no peptide at all.

Treatment described: approximately 9-day PBMC culture with coronavirus spike peptide pools or control peptides (ViraFEST assay). Once peptide pools had expanded antigen-specific T cells, ViraFEST sequenced TCRs. Oncomine TCR Beta short-read sequencing was applied to DNA from cultured CD4+ T cells. One entry per CDR3 protein, called by TCRdb with MiXCR from the PCR reads. The repertoire has roughly 16,000 distinct CDR3 sequences, roughly 50% of them found once; the top ten carry more than 30%. This CDR3 is built from 12 residues. Trimming took off 5 bases at V and 4 bases at J, with 9 bases between the two ends. In its sample, this clonotype was seen a few times. Its antigen is currently unknown.

The source was cultured CD4+ T cells from blood, collected after SARS-CoV-2 vaccination. The chain uses TRBV12-3 or TRBV12-4 and TRBJ2-7; D possibly uses TRBD1 or TRBD2 (6 bases each). The receptor was derived from a human donor with COVID-19. DNA for the CDR3: TGTGCCAGCAGTACAGGGAGGTACGAGCAGTACTTC. Amino acid sequence: CASSTGRYEQYF.